This T cell receptor (beta chain) is drawn from a study of technical replicates of blood from a handful of donors. Some clones are missing from TCRdb's copy, which holds only in-frame ones; the method was immunoSEQ multiplex PCR. Of roughly 80,000 clones listed, 90% to 95% are singletons. The CDR3 has 14 amino acids. Deletions cut 0 bases from V and 2 bases from J, with 8 bases between. CDR1 and CDR2 (germline): MNHEY, SMNVEV (reference sequence). This sequence originates from a human donor in good health. This chain uses TRBV27 with TRBJ2-7; D may be TRBD1 (6 bases). Sequences were obtained from T cells isolated from PBMCs. The CDR3 spells CASSLSDRAYEQYF. In DNA form, the CDR3 reads TGTGCCAGCAGTTTATCGGACAGAGCCTACGAGCAGTACTTC.